This T cell receptor beta chain emerged from a study of beta chain features in type 1 diabetes. Expressed TCRB transcripts were sequenced after all isolated RNA was converted to cDNA. Measured with immunoSEQ multiplex PCR; TCRdb has only the in-frame clones, and not every one. This table holds fewer than 45,000 clones, 64% found once. The specimen was Tregs from blood. The TCR originated in a woman aged 25 to 39 in good health.

The CDR3 nucleotides are TGCAGCGGGGGGCCTCATCAGCCCCAGCATTTT. It codes for CSGGPHQPQHF. The chain recombines TRBV29-1 with TRBJ1-5; possibly TRBD1 for D (6 bases). V gave up 7 bases and J gave up 5 bases, with 9 bases separating them. From germline, CDR1 is SQVTM and CDR2 ANQGSEA. The CDR3 contains 11 residues. Together with reference TRBV29-1 and TRBJ1-5, the CDR3 gives the full variable domain: SAVISQKPSRDICQRGTSLTIQCQVDSQVTMMFWYRQQPGQSLTLIATANQGSEATYESGFVIDKFPISRPNLTFSTLTVSNMSPEDSSIYLCSGGPHQPQHFGDGTRLSIL.